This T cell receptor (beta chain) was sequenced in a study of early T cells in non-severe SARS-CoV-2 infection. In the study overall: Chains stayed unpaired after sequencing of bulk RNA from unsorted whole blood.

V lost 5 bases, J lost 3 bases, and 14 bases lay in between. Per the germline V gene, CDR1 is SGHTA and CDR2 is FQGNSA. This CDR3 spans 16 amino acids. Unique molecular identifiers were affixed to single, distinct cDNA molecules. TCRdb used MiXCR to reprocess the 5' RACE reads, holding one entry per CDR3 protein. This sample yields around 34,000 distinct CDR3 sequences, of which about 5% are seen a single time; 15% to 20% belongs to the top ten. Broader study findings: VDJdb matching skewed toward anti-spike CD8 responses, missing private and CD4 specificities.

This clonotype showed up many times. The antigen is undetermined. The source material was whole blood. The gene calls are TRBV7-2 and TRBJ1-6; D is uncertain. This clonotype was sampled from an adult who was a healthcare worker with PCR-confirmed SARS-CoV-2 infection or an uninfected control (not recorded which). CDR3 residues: CASSPGGRYYNSPLHF. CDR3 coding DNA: TGTGCCAGCAGCCCCGGAGGACGGTACTATAATTCACCCCTCCACTTT.